Below are 29 T cell receptor beta chains sequenced from a single sample in a study of cytomegalovirus exposure and HLA in healthy donors. The PCR ran on 60 Vbeta and 13 Jbeta primers. Using immunoSEQ multiplex PCR, the repertoire was profiled, and TCRdb retains in-frame clones only, with some absent. The data contain 150,000 to 200,000 clones, approximately 82% of them seen just once; the ten biggest clones take up more than 8%. Sequences were obtained from PBMCs. The receptor source for this set is a male donor in good health and CMV-seropositive.

This chain connects TRBV5-1 to TRBJ2-6; D remains unclear. The germline gives CDR1 SGHRS, CDR2 YFSETQ. This CDR3 comprises 17 residues. V shed 2 bases and J shed 0 bases, with 12 bases lying between them. The chain's CDR3 is CASSFTRSGSGANVLTF. CDR3 sequence (DNA): TGCGCCAGCAGCTTTACACGCTCGGGCTCTGGGGCCAACGTCCTGACTTTC.

The gene calls are TRBV28 and TRBJ1-2; no clear D gene. Trimming removed 5 bases at V and 8 bases at J, with 12 bases between. This CDR3 has 12 residues. Germline V gene data show CDR1 as MDHEN and CDR2 as SYDVKM. CDR3 sequence reads: CASSVSVRGYTF. In DNA, the CDR3 is TGTGCCAGCAGTGTCAGCGTTCGGGGCTACACCTTC.

The CDR3 nucleotides are TGTGCCACCAGCAGAGACCTCGGAGGGGATGGTAATGAAAAACTGTTTTTT. Protein: CATSRDLGGDGNEKLFF. The rearrangement joins TRBV15 to TRBJ1-4; the D gene is possibly TRBD1 (5 bases). Germline CDR1 reads LNHNV; CDR2 reads YYDKDF (reference sequence). This CDR3 region has 17 residues. The V and J ends lost 0 bases and 4 bases respectively, with 15 bases between them.

The chain has TRBV28 and TRBJ1-4; possible D gene TRBD1, 5 bases. Deletions cut 6 bases from V and 3 bases from J, with 8 bases between. This CDR3 comprises 13 residues. The germline CDR1 and CDR2 sequences are MDHEN and SYDVKM. For the CDR3, the DNA is TGTGCCAGCAGAGGGGTGTCTAATGAAAAACTGTTTTTT. This encodes CASRGVSNEKLFF.

J is TRBJ2-7 and V is TRBV18; D may be TRBD1 (6 bases). The CDR3 totals 13 residues. Germline CDR1 KGHSH, CDR2 LQKENI. With 5 bases removed from V and 1 base from J, the gap between germline ends came to 9 bases. The CDR3 sequence: CASSFDRSYEQYF. The DNA of the CDR3 is TGTGCCAGCTCATTTGACAGGTCCTACGAGCAGTACTTC.

The J gene is TRBJ1-2, the V gene TRBV2; D not certain. From germline, CDR1 is SNHLY and CDR2 FYNNEI. The length of the CDR3 is 13 residues. The V and J ends lost 10 bases and 5 bases respectively, with 17 bases between them. The CDR3 loop is CATTAALRYGYTF. The DNA for the CDR3 is TGTGCCACCACAGCTGCCCTTAGGTATGGCTACACCTTC.

V gene TRBV20-1 combines with J gene TRBJ2-7; 9 bases are shared with TRBD1. CDR1 is DFQATT and CDR2 is SNEGSKA in the germline V gene (reference sequence). The CDR3 contains 11 residues. CDR3 in amino acids: CSPGQGNEQYF. CDR3 in DNA: TGCAGCCCGGGACAGGGTAACGAGCAGTACTTC.

The chain links TRBV5-1 to TRBJ1-2; no reliable D call. Trimming stripped 3 bases from V and 4 bases from J, with 13 bases between. This CDR3 region has 14 residues. Germline V gene sequence: CDR1 SGHRS, CDR2 YFSETQ. CDR3 nucleotide sequence: TGCGCCAGCAGCTACCGATCGCGGTCCTATGGCTACACCTTC. Amino acid sequence: CASSYRSRSYGYTF.

This clone showed up just once. The chain employs TRBV15 and TRBJ2-3; D perhaps matches TRBD2 (6 bases). The CDR3 runs to 13 residues. V was trimmed by 3 bases and J by 6 bases, leaving 10 bases between them. Looked up from germline, CDR1 is LNHNV and CDR2 is YYDKDF (reference sequence). The CDR3 DNA reads TGTGCCACCAGCAGCCTAGGAGGGGATACGCAGTATTTT. Translated: CATSSLGGDTQYF.

The chain links TRBV5-1 to TRBJ1-3, with D unresolved. Trimming stripped 0 bases from V and 3 bases from J, with 10 bases between. The CDR3 has 15 residues. Germline-derived CDR1 and CDR2 are SGHRS and YFSETQ. The CDR3 here is CASSLGAGLGNTIYF. The CDR3 nucleotides read TGCGCCAGCAGCTTGGGGGCAGGACTTGGAAACACCATATATTTT.

The rearrangement uses TRBV2 and TRBJ2-1, with 8 bases matching TRBD1. CDR3 length: 14 amino acids. V shed 7 bases, J shed 7 bases, and the junction held 9 bases outside the gene matches. The germline gives CDR1 SNHLY, CDR2 FYNNEI. The CDR3 nucleotides read TGTGCCAGCAACGGACAGGGAAACATGAATGAGCAGTTCTTC. It specifies CASNGQGNMNEQFF.

About this clone itself: No conserved phenylalanine or tryptophan is present at the end of the CDR3, so a read error is the likely explanation. V usage is TRBV29-1 and J usage is TRBJ2-7, with D possibly TRBD1 on 5 matching bases. The ends were cut back, 2 bases at V and 1 base at J, with 9 bases in the middle. CDR3 length: 13 residues. Germline V gene data show CDR1 as SQVTM and CDR2 as ANQGSEA. The CDR3 sequence: CSVERRDSYEQYL. For the CDR3, the DNA is TGCAGCGTTGAACGCAGGGATTCCTACGAGCAGTACCTC.

The chain uses TRBV6-5 and TRBJ1-2, with TRBD1 as a possible D gene (5 bases). Trimming removed 5 bases at V and 0 bases at J, with 10 bases between. Germline V CDR1 and CDR2: MNHEY, SVGAGI. The CDR3 length is 14 residues. DNA for the CDR3: TGTGCCAGCAGTCAGACAGAGACTAACTATGGCTACACCTTC. Translating it yields CASSQTETNYGYTF.

J is TRBJ2-7 and V is TRBV5-6; 7 nucleotides align to TRBD1. Trimming cost V 3 bases and J 5 bases; bases outside gene matches: 8. This CDR3 has 14 amino acids. Germline loops: CDR1 SGHDT, CDR2 YYEEEE. The CDR3 loop is CASSSTGSGNEQYF. The CDR3 DNA reads TGTGCCAGCAGCTCGACAGGGTCCGGGAACGAGCAGTACTTC.

This chain connects TRBV11-2 to TRBJ2-7, with 10 bases matching TRBD1. Germline values: CDR1 SGHAT, CDR2 FQNNGV. The V segment lost 4 bases and the J segment 4 bases; nucleotides outside the gene matches: 7. CDR3 length: 15 residues. CDR3 DNA: TGTGCCAGCAGCTCTACGGACAGGGGGGGATACGAGCAGTACTTC. Its protein product is CASSSTDRGGYEQYF. The full variable domain, completed using reference TRBV11-2 and TRBJ2-7, is EAGVAQSPRYKIIEKRQSVAFWCNPISGHATLYWYQQILGQGPKLLIQFQNNGVVDDSQLPKDRFSAERLKGVDSTLKIQPAKLEDSAVYLCASSSTDRGGYEQYFGPGTRLTVT.

The chain couples TRBV7-2 to TRBJ1-1; D is possibly TRBD1 (5 bases). CDR1 and CDR2 from the germline V gene are SGHTA and FQGNSA. The V gene lost 4 bases and the J gene lost 4 bases, with 19 bases spanning the gap. This CDR3 contains 16 residues. The DNA of the CDR3 is TGTGCCAGCAGCTCCTCTCGGACACCGTTTAGCACTGAAGCTTTCTTT. Its protein product is CASSSSRTPFSTEAFF.

This clone came up a few times. This chain links TRBV9 with TRBJ2-1, with TRBD2 matching over 8 bases. The germline V gene has CDR1 SGDLS and CDR2 YYNGEE. The CDR3 runs 17 residues. The V segment lost 1 base and the J segment 6 bases; nucleotides outside the gene matches: 12. This CDR3 reads CASSVPQKGTRANEQFF. CDR3 coding DNA: TGTGCCAGCAGCGTACCCCAGAAAGGGACTAGGGCCAATGAGCAGTTCTTC.

The chain is built from TRBV21-1 and TRBJ1-4; the table's D call of TRBD1 was not tested on the DNA. TRBV21-1 is designated a pseudogene. This CDR3 region has 15 residues. For the CDR3, the DNA is TGTGCCAGCAGCAAAGATAGGACAGGGGATGAAAAACTGTTTTTT. It yields the protein CASSKDRTGDEKLFF.

The chain joins TRBV28 to TRBJ2-3; unclear D gene. Germline V gene lookup returns CDR1 MDHEN and CDR2 SYDVKM. The length of the CDR3 is 11 residues. Trimming pared 6 bases from V and 6 bases from J, leaving 7 bases between. The CDR3 is CASSLSDTQYF. The CDR3 nucleotides read TGTGCCAGCAGCTTGTCCGATACGCAGTATTTT. The variable domain in full, completed from reference TRBV28 and TRBJ2-3, reads DVKVTQSSRYLVKRTGEKVFLECVQDMDHENMFWYRQDPGLGLRLIYFSYDVKMKEKGDIPEGYSVSREKKERFSLILESASTNQTSMYLCASSLSDTQYFGPGTRLTVL.

The rearrangement joins TRBV7-2 to TRBJ1-5; the match to TRBD1 covers 7 bases. Germline values: CDR1 SGHTA, CDR2 FQGNSA. The CDR3 extends over 15 amino acids. Trimming removed 5 bases from V and 4 bases from J; junction bases left unmatched: 8. CDR3 loop: CASSQQGTLNQPQHF. The CDR3 DNA sequence: TGTGCCAGCAGCCAACAGGGGACGTTGAATCAGCCCCAGCATTTT.

This rearrangement joins TRBV7-9 to TRBJ2-7; 14 nucleotides align to TRBD2. Germline CDR1 SEHNR, CDR2 FQNEAQ (reference sequence). This CDR3 has 15 residues. V dropped 4 bases and J dropped 8; count of bases not matched to a gene: 7. The CDR3 is CASSSGLAGGPKQYF. The CDR3 DNA reads as TGTGCCAGCAGCTCCGGACTAGCGGGGGGTCCGAAGCAGTACTTC.

The gene calls are TRBV5-1 and TRBJ2-3, with 8 bases lining up with TRBD2. This CDR3 spans 14 amino acids. The germline CDR1 and CDR2 sequences are SGHRS and YFSETQ. The ends lost 4 bases at V and 6 bases at J; junction bases unmatched: 7. CDR3 sequence: CASSPGLASDTQYF. The DNA for the CDR3 is TGCGCCAGCAGCCCCGGACTAGCAAGCGATACGCAGTATTTT.

The rearrangement links TRBV5-1 to TRBJ1-1; 9 nucleotides match TRBD1. This CDR3 has 14 residues. The germline V gene encodes CDR1 SGHRS and CDR2 YFSETQ. The trim removed 7 bases at V and 3 bases at J, leaving 7 bases unmatched. The CDR3 spells CASARTGADTEAFF. The CDR3 bases are TGCGCCAGCGCTCGGACAGGGGCGGACACTGAAGCTTTCTTT.

The rearrangement uses TRBV30 and TRBJ2-4; D unresolved. The CDR3 contains 16 residues. Germline V gene data show CDR1 as GTSNPN and CDR2 as SVGIG (reference sequence). V was clipped by 2 bases and J by 1 base, with 15 bases between them. CDR3 sequence (DNA): TGTGCCTGGAGTCCTTTCGAGCTGGAGGCCAAAAACATTCAGTACTTC. Translated: CAWSPFELEAKNIQYF.

The genes are TRBV19 and TRBJ1-1, with TRBD1 identical over 9 bases. In germline, CDR1 is LNHDA, CDR2 SQIVND (reference sequence). CDR3 size: 14 residues. The J segment lost 6 bases and the V segment lost 5 bases, leaving 7 bases of the junction unmatched. The CDR3, as DNA: TGTGCCAGTAGTCCGGGACAGGGAGCCGCTGAAGCTTTCTTT. Translated: CASSPGQGAAEAFF.

This chain joins TRBV5-6 and TRBJ2-7; the match to TRBD1 covers 10 bases. The CDR3 contains 14 residues. Germline assignment: CDR1 SGHDT and CDR2 YYEEEE. V was clipped by 4 bases and J by 7 bases; unmatched bases: 8. CDR3 region: CASSRRQGAGEQYF. The CDR3 DNA reads TGTGCCAGCAGCCGAAGACAGGGGGCGGGTGAGCAGTACTTC.

The rearrangement joins TRBV7-2 to TRBJ1-1; a weak D match, TRBD1 (5 bases). The V gene's germline CDR1 is SGHTA and CDR2 FQGNSA. V dropped 5 bases and J dropped 4 bases, with 17 bases sitting between them. The CDR3 length is 15 residues. CDR3 residues: CASSTQSRVGTEAFF. The CDR3 nucleotides read TGTGCCAGCAGCACCCAGAGCAGGGTGGGCACTGAAGCTTTCTTT.

The chain joins TRBV7-2 to TRBJ2-7, with TRBD1 matching 8 bases. Germline loops: CDR1 SGHTA, CDR2 FQGNSA. The CDR3 contains 14 residues. V gave up 5 bases and J gave up 6 bases; unmatched junction bases: 9. The CDR3 coding sequence is TGTGCCAGCAGCACCGACAGGGGCACCCTCGAGCAGTACTTC. This codes for CASSTDRGTLEQYF.

CDR3 sequence: CASSLGDRASNQPQHF. The CDR3 DNA reads TGCGCCAGCAGCTTGGGAGACAGGGCTAGCAATCAGCCCCAGCATTTT. V usage is TRBV5-1 and J usage is TRBJ1-5; 7 nucleotides align to TRBD1. The CDR3 runs 16 residues. Germline V gene lookup returns CDR1 SGHRS and CDR2 YFSETQ. V dropped 0 bases and J dropped 0; count of bases not matched to a gene: 3. Together with reference TRBV5-1 and TRBJ1-5, the CDR3 gives the full variable domain: KAGVTQTPRYLIKTRGQQVTLSCSPISGHRSVSWYQQTPGQGLQFLFEYFSETQRNKGNFPGRFSGRQFSNSRSEMNVSTLELGDSALYLCASSLGDRASNQPQHFGDGTRLSIL.